This T cell receptor (beta chain) was profiled in a study of blood T cell repertoires in COVID-19 (dated by TCRdb to the early 2020s). Looking at the study overall: Collaborator samples came from the United States, Italy and Spain and covered acute and convalescent phases of COVID-19. The material from the prospective study consisted of cDNA or gDNA derived from T cells, B-cell-depleted T cells, or PBMCs. Where HLA class I and class II types were available, the types were taken from metadata supplied by the sample provider, not from assay-based typing. The samples were drawn from two sources: the first 160 participants of the ongoing ImmuneRACE study, and approximately 1,300 subjects contributed by 6 global collaborators. The sample metadata nearly always contained a de-identified subject ID, COVID-19 status, age in years and sex. The repertoires were released in a freely available public database intended as a resource for research on the immune response to SARS-CoV-2. Subjects who had been exposed to COVID-19, were actively infected with it, or had recovered from it provided the deeply sampled blood TCRbeta repertoires that made up the dataset. What the authors observed across the whole study: The quantity of clinical and demographic metadata differed by source and by participant and was supplied without curation.

In the case of this clone: The target of this receptor is not known. No qualities accompany the bases; no much larger clone lies one base away.

From a lookup of the germline V gene (reference sequence), CDR1 and CDR2 are DFQATT and SNEGSKA. The CDR3 has 16 amino acids, counting the end cysteine and phenylalanine. Only CDR3 DNA is held: 48 bases, read in frame from base 1. The trim is 3 bases for V and 8 bases for J, with a gap of 26 bases between the germline ends. One collaborating source in Seattle enrolled patients during active infection and followed them longitudinally through the course of disease. The collaborating institutions used their own protocols to collect whole blood in K2EDTA tubes. For TCRbeta analysis, collaborators shipped samples as frozen whole blood, isolated PBMCs, or DNA extracted from either of those sample types. TCRbeta CDR3 regions were amplified from genomic DNA using the immunoSEQ Assay, a bias-controlled multiplex PCR. Per the source publication's procedure: Nucleated cell counts per sample were estimated from amplification of reference gene primers within the assay. Sequence reads were collapsed and filtered to measure the absolute abundance of every unique TCRbeta CDR3 rearrangement. For each sample, productive Simpson clonality was calculated by taking the square root of Simpson's diversity index across productive rearrangements. In its TCRdb copy, this immuneACCESS table keeps in-frame sequences only and misses some clones. Where compared with another copy, unresolved V genes explain less than half of these, and the others have no known cause. V and J calls and clone size are given by that table; D and trimming were obtained from the DNA. The sample table contains some 65,000 clones; only one count was recorded for around 90% of them. The top ten clones comprise under 0.65% of the sample.

The clonotype comes from a middle-aged man with COVID-19, enrolled during active disease. The chain couples TRBV20-1 to TRBJ2-7; possibly the D gene is TRBD2, per 7 matching bases. Specimen: peripheral blood. DNA sequence: TGCAGTGCTAGTACCTCAAATGGGGGGGCAGGTCGGCAGCAGTACTTC. Protein translation: CSASTSNGGAGRQQYF.